This T cell receptor (beta chain) is from a study of glioma-infiltrating T cells. TCR alpha and beta CDR3 regions were amplified from RNA using iRepertoire nested multiplex PCR. TCRdb re-called the multiplex PCR reads with MiXCR, one entry per CDR3 protein. The sample holds about 2,500 distinct CDR3 sequences; 60% to 80% are singletons and the top ten take 25% to 30%. Trimming removed 5 bases from V and 2 bases from J, with 13 bases in between. CDR1 and CDR2 from the germline V gene are MNHEY and SVGEGT. This CDR3 contains 15 residues. The gene calls are TRBV6-2 or TRBV6-3 and TRBJ2-1; a weak D match, TRBD1 (6 bases). The sequencing sample was made of glioma tissue, nonneoplastic brain tissue, or PBMCs (not recorded which). The sequence came from a human donor with low-grade glioma or glioblastoma, undergoing nonglioma brain surgery, or in good health (not recorded which). The CDR3 DNA follows: TGTGCCAGCAGTCCCCAGGGGCGGACCTACAATGAGCAGTTCTTC. It translates to CASSPQGRTYNEQFF.